The source of this TCR beta chain is a study of identical twins. In its sample, this clonotype was seen a few times. Its antigen remains unknown. Template switching supplied a universal primer site; unique molecular identifiers were carried on the cDNA. Each CDR3 protein gets one entry after TCRdb re-called the 5' RACE reads with MiXCR. The sample records about 220,000 distinct CDR3 sequences, around 9.6% being singletons. The study's findings and limits: Twin-shared out-of-frame alpha sequences were enriched for low generation probability. Clonotypes of the beta chain that were abundant in cord blood carried fewer insertions (memory repertoires showed none). Cross-sectional statistical analysis, not tracking of the same donors, underpinned the conclusions.

V lost 4 bases to trimming and J lost 2 bases, with 12 bases between them. The CDR3 extends over 14 amino acids. Material for sequencing was memory (CD45RO+) T cells sorted from blood. The TCR was taken from a woman under 30 in good health. The chain employs TRBV12-3 or TRBV12-4 and TRBJ2-7; D is uncertain. CDR3 sequence (DNA): TGTGCCAGCAGTTCCCTCGGACCTGCCTACGAGCAGTACTTC. Encoded protein: CASSSLGPAYEQYF.